This T cell receptor beta chain stems from a study of somatic mutations in cytotoxic T cells in rheumatoid arthritis. Overall study: No treatment had yet been given when patient blood (around 30 ml EDTA) was drawn, right after diagnosis.

Between the trimmed V and J ends, which lost 1 base and 4 bases, there was a span of 10 bases. The CDR3 length is 14 residues. Germline CDR1 SGHDN, CDR2 FVKESK. Study processing details: Some patient CD8+ clones were larger than 1%, and these rarely matched published virus-specific TCRB sequences. Here immunoSEQ multiplex PCR was the method, and the copy in TCRdb shows in-frame clones only, minus some. V, J and clone size are those of that table, while D and trimming were read from the DNA. The table lists some 16,000 clones, approximately 79% of them singletons, with roughly 22% in the top ten. Isolation of CD4+ and CD8+ cells used positive magnetic bead selection, with purity checked by flow cytometry. A remark on this clone: As yet, its antigen is unknown.

Points from the study as a whole: Increasing age coincided with elevated CD8+ clonality among rheumatoid arthritis patients, though not among healthy controls.

The chain uses TRBV14 and TRBJ1-2; no definite D call. This sequence originates from an adult with rheumatoid arthritis. The sequenced sample was CD8+ T cells sorted from blood. The CDR3 spells CASSQGTVGYGYTF. The DNA for the CDR3 is TGTGCCAGCAGCCAAGGGACCGTGGGCTATGGCTACACCTTC.